The source of this T cell receptor beta chain is a study of T cell changes during pregnancy in multiple sclerosis. The CDR3 consists of 17 residues. Germline-derived CDR1 and CDR2 are SGDLS and YYNGEE. Trimming took off 1 base at V and 0 bases at J, with 14 bases between the two ends. Profiling relied on immunoSEQ multiplex PCR, and the TCRdb table lists in-frame clones only, not all of them. The profile shows over 40,000 clones, 92% of them singletons. This rearrangement joins TRBV9 to TRBJ1-3; D gene unclear. This specimen was CD4+ T cells from peripheral blood mononuclear cells, taken in the second trimester of pregnancy. This clonotype was sampled from a female donor with multiple sclerosis, enrolled in a pregnancy study. The CDR3 bases are TGTGCCAGCAGCGTAACGGAGGGAATCGGCTCTGGAAACACCATATATTTT. Its translation is CASSVTEGIGSGNTIYF.